This T cell receptor (beta chain) emerged from a study of cytomegalovirus exposure and HLA in healthy donors. Study-level findings and limits: Cytomegalovirus-associated status was assigned to about 170 TCR beta chains.

A remark on this clone: Its target is unknown.

The CDR3 consists of 16 residues. Germline-derived CDR1 and CDR2 are MGHRA and YSYEKL. The trim removed 2 bases at V and 6 bases at J, leaving 8 bases unmatched. The donors were part of the validation cohort of 120 or so subjects. That cohort was separate from the first cohort, which comprised several hundred subjects. Clones were read by immunoSEQ multiplex PCR, and TCRdb kept only the in-frame ones, dropping some. The profile covers 230,000 or so clones, with roughly 88% appearing a single time and approximately 2.9% taken by the ten largest. This chain connects TRBV4-1 to TRBJ2-1; 9 bases align to TRBD2. The sequence was obtained from a woman younger than 35 in good health and CMV-seronegative. Source material: PBMCs. Here the CDR3 DNA reads TGCGCCAGCAGCCAACCGACTAGCGGCAGGTCCAATGAGCAGTTCTTC. It encodes CASSQPTSGRSNEQFF.